Reported below is one TCR beta chain. It has no known antigen specificity. No per-base quality is available; no much larger clone lies one base away. TCRdb lists the instrument as Illumina HiSeq 1500. TCRdb itself trimmed the public reads at Q25 with fastp, ran MiXCR and retained productive beta chains. CDR3 protein sequences are deduplicated, and each keeps its most common genes and DNA. The sample profile shows about 920,000 distinct CDR3 sequences; less than 40% of them were found once. About 14% of the sample comes from the top ten. The data were taken from a study of T cell repertoires in cytomegalovirus infection (dated by TCRdb to between 2017 and 2020). For the wider study: Alongside well-studied HLA-B-restricted epitopes, the peptide stimulations were aimed at recently identified HLA-C-restricted CMV epitopes, whose presentation resists viral immunomodulation. Donor HLA type was relevant to the analysis, because carriage of CMV infection together with the matching HLA type was indicated by public TCR beta signatures. The full study reports these points: In the ex vivo response, HLA-C-restricted CMV-specific TCR beta clonotypes were dominant, and in two of eight donors the single most frequent clonotype came from this HLA-C-restricted group. Carriers of CMV infection plus the relevant HLA type were discriminated by the cumulative frequency of public TCR beta family members in the study cohort and in an independent approximately 400-donor cohort.

The treatment or condition label, read with the paper, signifies: in vitro stimulation with specific CMV peptide epitopes to enrich CMV-specific T cells. The CDR3 starts with the cysteine, ends with the phenylalanine, and has 13 residues. Just the 39-base CDR3 DNA is kept, in frame starting at base 1. Per the germline V gene, SGHRS is the CDR1 and YFSETQ is the CDR2. V is cut by 4 bases and J by 1 base, and the space between the germline ends is 8 bases. The chain couples TRBV5-1 to TRBJ1-1; a confident D gene designation cannot be given. Sequenced here: cultured CD8+ T cells from PBMCs, sampled from culture after CMV antigen stimulation. The source of this sequence is a human donor in good health (CMV status not recorded). Some clones in this sample may be carry-over from other donors' samples. The sequenced DNA: TGCGCCAGCAGCGTACACAAGAACACTGAAGCTTTCTTT. Its translation is CASSVHKNTEAFF.